The TCR beta chain under discussion was sequenced for a study of blood T cell repertoires in COVID-19. Profiled with immunoSEQ multiplex PCR; TCRdb holds only in-frame clones, not every one. The table has some 340,000 clones, 85% to 95% seen once; the top ten hold about 4%. This CDR3 comprises 16 residues. V was cut by 4 bases and J by 6 bases, with 19 bases left in between. Germline V CDR1 and CDR2: SGHRS, YFSETQ. The chain recombines TRBV5-1 with TRBJ2-2; possibly TRBD1 for D (6 bases). Sequenced: PBMCs or T cells enriched from blood (not recorded which). This TCR was recovered from a woman between 25 and 40 years old who had been exposed to COVID-19. In DNA, the CDR3 is TGCGCCAGCAGCCAGGCAGGGCAGGGGAAGGCCGGGGAGCTGTTTTTT. This translates into CASSQAGQGKAGELFF.